Shown below are 2 T cell receptor beta chains from a single sample sequenced in a study of T cells in Graves' hyperthyroidism and ophthalmopathy. What was amplified from RNA transcripts were TCR beta CDR3 regions. During a first-round RT-PCR of the TCR CDR3, the HTBI primer set was used. In TCRdb, the multiplex PCR reads were re-called with MiXCR into one record per CDR3 protein. The table lists around 400,000 distinct CDR3 sequences, roughly 15% of them singletons, with roughly 20% in the top ten. Sequenced: blood. The receptors were gathered from a woman in her fifties or sixties with Graves' ophthalmopathy.

There are many counts of this clonotype. This chain connects TRBV12-3 or TRBV12-4 to TRBJ1-1; D is perhaps TRBD1 (6 bases). The CDR3 covers 12 residues. V was trimmed by 6 bases and J by 11 bases, leaving 16 bases between them. This chain's CDR3 is CASSPAGGMAFF. CDR3 coding DNA: TGTGCCAGCAGCCCCGCGGGGGGCATGGCTTTCTTT.

This clonotype was observed a few times. The chain's CDR3 is CASSRGGIGANVLTF. The CDR3 DNA is TGTGCCAGCAGCCGGGGGGGTATTGGGGCCAACGTCCTGACTTTC. The chain recombines TRBV5-5 with TRBJ2-6; TRBD2 aligns across 8 bases. V shed 4 bases and J 3 bases; nucleotides not matched to a gene: 3. Germline CDR1 is SGHKS and CDR2 is YYEKEE (reference sequence). The CDR3 loop spans 15 amino acids. Supplemented by reference TRBV5-5 and TRBJ2-6, the full variable domain reads DAGVTQSPTHLIKTRGQQVTLRCSPISGHKSVSWYQQVLGQGPQFIFQYYEKEERGRGNFPDRFSARQFPNYSSELNVNALLLGDSALYLCASSRGGIGANVLTFGAGSRLTVL.